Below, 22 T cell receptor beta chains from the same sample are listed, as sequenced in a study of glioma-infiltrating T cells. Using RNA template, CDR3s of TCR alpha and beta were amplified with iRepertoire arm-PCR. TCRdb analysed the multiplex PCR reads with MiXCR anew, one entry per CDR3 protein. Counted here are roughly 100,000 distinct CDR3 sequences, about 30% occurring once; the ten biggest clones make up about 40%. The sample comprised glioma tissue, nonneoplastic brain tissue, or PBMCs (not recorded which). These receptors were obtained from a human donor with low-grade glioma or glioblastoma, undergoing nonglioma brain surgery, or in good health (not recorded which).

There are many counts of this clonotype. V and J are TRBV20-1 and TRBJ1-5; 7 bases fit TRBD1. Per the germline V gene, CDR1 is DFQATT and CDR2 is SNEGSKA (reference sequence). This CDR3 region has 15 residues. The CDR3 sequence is CSLPRRGQLNQPQHF. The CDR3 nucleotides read TGCAGCTTACCAAGACGGGGACAGCTCAATCAGCCCCAGCATTTT.

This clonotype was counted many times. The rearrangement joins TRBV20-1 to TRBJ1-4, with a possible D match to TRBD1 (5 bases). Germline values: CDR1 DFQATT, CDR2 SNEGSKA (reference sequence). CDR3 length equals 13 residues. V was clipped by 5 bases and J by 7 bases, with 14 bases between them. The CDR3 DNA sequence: TGCAGTGCTTTCGGGACTGAGAGTGAAAAACTGTTTTTT. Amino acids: CSAFGTESEKLFF.

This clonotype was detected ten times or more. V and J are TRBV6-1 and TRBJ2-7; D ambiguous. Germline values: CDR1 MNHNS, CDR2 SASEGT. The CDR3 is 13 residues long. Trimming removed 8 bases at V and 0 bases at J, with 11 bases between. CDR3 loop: CASQKGASYEQYF. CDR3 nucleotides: TGTGCCAGCCAGAAGGGCGCCTCCTACGAGCAGTACTTC.

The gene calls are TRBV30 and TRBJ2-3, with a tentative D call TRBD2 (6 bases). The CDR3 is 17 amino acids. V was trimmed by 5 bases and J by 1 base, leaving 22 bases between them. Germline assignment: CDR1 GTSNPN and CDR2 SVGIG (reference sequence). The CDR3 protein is CAWGTFQTSWGTDTQYF. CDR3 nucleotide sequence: TGTGCCTGGGGTACCTTTCAAACTAGCTGGGGCACAGATACGCAGTATTTT.

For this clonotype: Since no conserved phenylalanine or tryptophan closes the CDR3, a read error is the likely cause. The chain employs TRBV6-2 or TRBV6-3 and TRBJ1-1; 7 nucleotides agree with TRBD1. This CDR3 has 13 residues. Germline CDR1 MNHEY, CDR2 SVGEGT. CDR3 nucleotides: TGTGACACCAGGGGGACAGCGAACACTGAAGCTTTCCTT. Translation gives CDTRGTANTEAFL.

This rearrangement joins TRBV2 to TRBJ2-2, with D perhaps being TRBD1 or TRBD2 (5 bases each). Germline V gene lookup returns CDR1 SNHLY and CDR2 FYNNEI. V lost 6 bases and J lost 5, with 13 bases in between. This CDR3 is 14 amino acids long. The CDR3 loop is CASRRARGTGELFF. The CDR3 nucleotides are TGTGCCAGCAGAAGGGCGAGGGGTACCGGGGAGCTGTTTTTT.

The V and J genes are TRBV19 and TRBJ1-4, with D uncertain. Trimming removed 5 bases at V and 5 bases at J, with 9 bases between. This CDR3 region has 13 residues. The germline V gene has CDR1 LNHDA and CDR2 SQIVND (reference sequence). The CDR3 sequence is CASSQLSNEKLFF. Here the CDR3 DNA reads TGTGCCAGTAGTCAGTTGTCGAATGAAAAACTGTTTTTT.

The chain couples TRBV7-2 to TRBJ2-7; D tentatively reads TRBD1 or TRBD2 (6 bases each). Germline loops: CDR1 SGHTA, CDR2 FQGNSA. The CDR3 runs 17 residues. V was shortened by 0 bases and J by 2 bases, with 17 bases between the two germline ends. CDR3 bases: TGTGCCAGCAGCTTAGCGAGGTACACGGGGGCGACCTACGAGCAGTACTTC. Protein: CASSLARYTGATYEQYF.

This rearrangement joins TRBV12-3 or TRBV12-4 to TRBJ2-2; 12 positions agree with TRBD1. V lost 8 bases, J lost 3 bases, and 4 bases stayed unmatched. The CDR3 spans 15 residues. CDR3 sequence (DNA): TGTGCCAGCGAGGGACAGGGGGCGGACACCGGGGAGCTGTTTTTT. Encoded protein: CASEGQGADTGELFF.

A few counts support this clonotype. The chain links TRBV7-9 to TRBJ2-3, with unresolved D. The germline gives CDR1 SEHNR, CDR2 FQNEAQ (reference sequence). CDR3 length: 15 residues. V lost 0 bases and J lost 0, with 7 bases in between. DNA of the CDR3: TGTGCCAGCAGCTTAGCAATCGTTAGCACAGATACGCAGTATTTT. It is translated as CASSLAIVSTDTQYF.

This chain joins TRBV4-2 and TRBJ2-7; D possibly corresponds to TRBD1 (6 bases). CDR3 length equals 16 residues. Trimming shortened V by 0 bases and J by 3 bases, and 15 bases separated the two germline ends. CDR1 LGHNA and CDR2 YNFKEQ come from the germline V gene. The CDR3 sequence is CASSQEGAGQLYEQYF. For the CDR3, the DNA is TGTGCCAGCAGCCAAGAGGGGGCAGGGCAGCTCTACGAGCAGTACTTC.

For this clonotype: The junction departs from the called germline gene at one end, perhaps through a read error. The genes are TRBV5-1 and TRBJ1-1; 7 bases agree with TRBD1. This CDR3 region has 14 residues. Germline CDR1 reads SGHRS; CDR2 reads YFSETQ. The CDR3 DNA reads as TGCCCCAGTCGACAGGGAGGCATGAACACTGAAGCTTTCTTT. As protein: CPSRQGGMNTEAFF.

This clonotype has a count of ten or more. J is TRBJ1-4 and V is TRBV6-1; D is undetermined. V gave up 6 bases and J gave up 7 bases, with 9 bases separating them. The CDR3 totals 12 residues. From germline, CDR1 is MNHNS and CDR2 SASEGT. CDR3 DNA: TGTGCCAGCAGCGGACGAGGTGAAAAACTGTTTTTT. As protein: CASSGRGEKLFF.

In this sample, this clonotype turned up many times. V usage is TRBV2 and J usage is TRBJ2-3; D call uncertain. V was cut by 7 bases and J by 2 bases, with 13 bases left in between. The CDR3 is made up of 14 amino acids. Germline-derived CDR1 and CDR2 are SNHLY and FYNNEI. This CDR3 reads CASKVDEVTDTQYF. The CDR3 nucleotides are TGTGCCAGCAAGGTGGACGAGGTCACAGATACGCAGTATTTT.

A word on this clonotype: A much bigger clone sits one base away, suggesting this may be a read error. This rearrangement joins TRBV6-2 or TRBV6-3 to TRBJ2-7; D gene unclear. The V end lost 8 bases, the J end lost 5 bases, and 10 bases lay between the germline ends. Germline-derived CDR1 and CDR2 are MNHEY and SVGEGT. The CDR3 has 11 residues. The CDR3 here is CASGYGHEQYF. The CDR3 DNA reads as TGTGCCAGCGGGTACGGGCACGAGCAGTACTTC.

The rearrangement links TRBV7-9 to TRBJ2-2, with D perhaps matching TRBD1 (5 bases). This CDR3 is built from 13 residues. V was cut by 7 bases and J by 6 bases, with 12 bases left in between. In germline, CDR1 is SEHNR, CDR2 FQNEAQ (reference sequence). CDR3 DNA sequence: TGTGCCAGCAAAGGGGTATCGGCCGGGGAGCTGTTTTTT. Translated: CASKGVSAGELFF.

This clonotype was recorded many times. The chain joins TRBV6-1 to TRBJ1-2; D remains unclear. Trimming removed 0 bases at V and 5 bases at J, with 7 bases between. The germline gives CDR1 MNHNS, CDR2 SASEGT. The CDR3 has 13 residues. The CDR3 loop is CASSEAGRYGYTF. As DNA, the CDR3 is TGTGCCAGCAGTGAAGCAGGGAGGTATGGCTACACCTTC.

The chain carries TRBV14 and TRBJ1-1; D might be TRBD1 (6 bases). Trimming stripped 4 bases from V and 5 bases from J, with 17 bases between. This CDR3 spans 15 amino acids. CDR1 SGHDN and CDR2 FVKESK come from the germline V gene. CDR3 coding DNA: TGTGCCAGCAGCCCCACCCTAGGGGGGGCTACTGAAGCTTTCTTT. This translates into CASSPTLGGATEAFF.

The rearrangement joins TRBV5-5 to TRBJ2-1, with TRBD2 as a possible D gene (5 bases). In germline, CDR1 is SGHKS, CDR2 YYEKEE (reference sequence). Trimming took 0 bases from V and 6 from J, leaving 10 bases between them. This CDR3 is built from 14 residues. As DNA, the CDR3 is TGTGCCAGCAGCTTGGAATGGACTCGCAATGAGCAGTTCTTC. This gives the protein CASSLEWTRNEQFF.

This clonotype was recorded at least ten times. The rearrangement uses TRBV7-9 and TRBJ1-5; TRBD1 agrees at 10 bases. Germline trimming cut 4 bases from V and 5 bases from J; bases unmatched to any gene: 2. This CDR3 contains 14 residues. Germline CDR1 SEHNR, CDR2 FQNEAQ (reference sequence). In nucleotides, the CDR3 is TGTGCCAGCAGCTCTGGACAGGGGGATCAGCCCCAGCATTTT. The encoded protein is CASSSGQGDQPQHF. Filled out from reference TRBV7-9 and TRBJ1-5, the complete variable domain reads DTGVSQNPRHKITKRGQNVTFRCDPISEHNRLYWYRQTLGQGPEFLTYFQNEAQLEKSRLLSDRFSAERPKGSFSTLEIQRTEQGDSAMYLCASSSGQGDQPQHFGDGTRLSIL.

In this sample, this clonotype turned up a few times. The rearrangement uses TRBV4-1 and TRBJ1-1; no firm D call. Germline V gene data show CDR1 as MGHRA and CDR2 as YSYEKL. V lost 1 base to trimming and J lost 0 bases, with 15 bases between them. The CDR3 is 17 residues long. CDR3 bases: TGCGCCAGCAGCCAAGGGGCGGGTTACCATATGAACACTGAAGCTTTCTTT. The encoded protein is CASSQGAGYHMNTEAFF.

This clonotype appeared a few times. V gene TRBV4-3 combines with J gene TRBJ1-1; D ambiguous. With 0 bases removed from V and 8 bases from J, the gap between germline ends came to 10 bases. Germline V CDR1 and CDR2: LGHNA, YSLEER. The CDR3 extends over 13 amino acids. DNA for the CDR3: TGCGCCAGCAGCCAAGAATTGGGGTCAGAAGCTTTCTTT. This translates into CASSQELGSEAFF.